The 20 T cell receptor beta chains below were found in one sample sequenced in a study of CD8 T cells in Susac syndrome. After extraction with the RNeasy kit, about 0.5 to 1 ug of the RNA was reverse transcribed using random hexamers. TCRdb reprocessed the immunoSEQ multiplex PCR reads via MiXCR and lists one record per CDR3 protein. This sample has about 100,000 distinct CDR3 sequences, with about 95% found just once. The sample taken for sequencing was CD8+ T cells from PBMCs. The receptors come from a human donor with Susac syndrome.

The rearrangement links TRBV29-1 to TRBJ2-1; D is possibly TRBD2 (6 bases). Germline CDR1 is SQVTM and CDR2 is ANQGSEA. This CDR3 contains 13 residues. V was cut by 1 base and J by 9 bases, with 13 bases left in between. CDR3 region: CSVEGTSRGEQFF. The CDR3 DNA follows: TGCAGCGTTGAAGGCACTAGCCGAGGTGAGCAGTTCTTC.

The rearrangement joins TRBV14 to TRBJ2-7; TRBD2 is a possible D gene (6 bases). The germline V gene has CDR1 SGHDN and CDR2 FVKESK. Trimming took 0 bases from V and 4 from J, leaving 10 bases between them. The CDR3 is made up of 14 amino acids. The CDR3 reads CASSQDRGKYEQYF. The CDR3 region has the DNA TGTGCCAGCAGCCAAGACCGGGGGAAATACGAGCAGTACTTC.

The chain couples TRBV19 to TRBJ2-5, with unresolved D. The CDR3 extends over 15 amino acids. In germline, CDR1 is LNHDA, CDR2 SQIVND (reference sequence). Trimming stripped 2 bases from V and 5 bases from J, with 15 bases between. The CDR3 is CASSISAYMPETQYF. Here the CDR3 DNA reads TGTGCCAGTAGTATATCCGCTTACATGCCGGAGACCCAGTACTTC.

CDR3 in amino acids: CASSPSFAGGSYNEQFF. DNA of the CDR3: TGTGCCAGCTCACCATCGTTTGCGGGAGGTTCCTACAATGAGCAGTTCTTC. This chain links TRBV18 with TRBJ2-1, with TRBD2 matching 8 bases. V dropped 2 bases and J dropped 1; count of bases not matched to a gene: 7. The germline V gene has CDR1 KGHSH and CDR2 LQKENI. This CDR3 region has 17 residues.

The chain combines TRBV29-1 with TRBJ2-2, with D possibly being TRBD2 (6 bases). Trimming stripped 7 bases from V and 5 bases from J, with 23 bases between. Looked up from germline, CDR1 is SQVTM and CDR2 is ANQGSEA. This CDR3 is built from 16 residues. This chain's CDR3 is CSGWLVRRRGTGELFF. In nucleotides, the CDR3 is TGCAGCGGGTGGTTGGTGAGGCGACGGGGGACCGGGGAGCTGTTTTTT.

This rearrangement joins TRBV29-1 to TRBJ2-3, with a weak D call TRBD2 (5 bases). The CDR3 consists of 14 residues. V lost 3 bases and J 2 bases, leaving 12 bases between the germline ends. Germline V CDR1 and CDR2: SQVTM, ANQGSEA. CDR3 sequence reads: CSVEDSIFTDTQYF. CDR3 nucleotide sequence: TGCAGCGTTGAGGACTCGATCTTCACAGATACGCAGTATTTT.

The sample holds one count of this clonotype. The chain uses TRBV24-1 and TRBJ1-2; D is unclear. Trimming pared 1 base from V and 3 bases from J, leaving 2 bases between. Germline CDR1 is KGHDR and CDR2 is SFDVKD. This CDR3 spans 12 amino acids. The CDR3 sequence: CATSDFYYGYTF. Here the CDR3 DNA reads TGTGCCACCAGTGATTTCTACTATGGCTACACCTTC.

The chain uses TRBV27 and TRBJ2-3; TRBD1 might be the D (6 bases). Germline CDR1 MNHEY, CDR2 SMNVEV (reference sequence). The CDR3 covers 14 residues. Trimming took 8 bases from V and 4 from J, leaving 16 bases between them. The CDR3 region is CASRDAGAADTQYF. CDR3 nucleotides: TGTGCCAGCCGTGATGCAGGGGCGGCAGATACGCAGTATTTT.

The gene calls are TRBV19 and TRBJ1-2, with D possibly TRBD1 on 5 matching bases. Trimming left V 2 bases short and J 5 bases short, with 12 bases between. Looked up from germline, CDR1 is LNHDA and CDR2 is SQIVND (reference sequence). This CDR3 spans 14 amino acids. The CDR3 is CASSISGRRYGYTF. The CDR3 DNA sequence: TGTGCCAGTAGTATATCGGGACGGCGGTATGGCTACACCTTC.

CDR3: CASSQTGNTEAFF. The CDR3 coding sequence is TGTGCCAGCAGCCAGACAGGGAACACTGAAGCTTTCTTT. The gene calls are TRBV14 and TRBJ1-1, with a possible D match to TRBD1 (6 bases). Germline CDR1 is SGHDN and CDR2 is FVKESK. Trimming removed 3 bases at V and 1 base at J, with 6 bases between. The length of the CDR3 is 13 residues.

The chain joins TRBV20-1 to TRBJ2-1; TRBD1 matches 7 bases. CDR3 length: 14 amino acids. Germline CDR1 is DFQATT and CDR2 is SNEGSKA (reference sequence). Germline trimming cut 4 bases from V and 3 bases from J; bases unmatched to any gene: 6. CDR3 residues: CSANTGQIYNEQFF. CDR3 DNA sequence: TGCAGTGCTAATACGGGACAGATCTACAATGAGCAGTTCTTC.

This clonotype was counted a single time. The rearrangement links TRBV4-1 to TRBJ1-5, with 8 bases matching TRBD1. Germline assignment: CDR1 MGHRA and CDR2 YSYEKL. V was pared by 0 bases and J by 6 bases, with 16 bases of the junction left unmatched. CDR3 size: 19 residues. DNA of the CDR3: TGCGCCAGCAGCCAAGATCCAGACAGGGGCTTGCTTAGGTCTCAGCCCCAGCATTTT. It translates to CASSQDPDRGLLRSQPQHF.

In DNA, the CDR3 is TGCAGCGTTGAAACCCAGGCCTATGGCTACACCTTC. It yields the protein CSVETQAYGYTF. This chain connects TRBV29-1 to TRBJ1-2; D gene unclear. The germline gives CDR1 SQVTM, CDR2 ANQGSEA. The CDR3 spans 12 residues. Trimming pared 2 bases from V and 4 bases from J, leaving 8 bases between.

The chain joins TRBV20-1 to TRBJ2-1, with TRBD2 as a possible D gene (5 bases). This CDR3 region has 12 residues. Per germline, CDR1 DFQATT and CDR2 SNEGSKA (reference sequence). V was pared by 6 bases and J by 7 bases, with 13 bases between. The CDR3 DNA reads as TGCAGTGCACCCGCTAGCTGGAATGAGCAGTTCTTC. Translating it yields CSAPASWNEQFF.

The V gene is TRBV29-1, the J gene TRBJ2-5; 9 bases are a match to TRBD1. Germline CDR1 and CDR2: SQVTM and ANQGSEA. CDR3 length equals 15 residues. With V trimmed by 5 bases and J by 5 bases, 12 bases remained unmatched. The CDR3 DNA reads TGCAGCGTTCAATCGGGGACAGGGTCCAGGGAGACCCAGTACTTC. This sequence encodes CSVQSGTGSRETQYF.

The chain uses TRBV7-9 and TRBJ2-3, with D unresolved. Between the trimmed V and J ends, which lost 3 bases and 1 base, there was a span of 11 bases. The CDR3 is 15 amino acids. Germline-derived CDR1 and CDR2 are SEHNR and FQNEAQ (reference sequence). The DNA of the CDR3 is TGTGCCAGCAGCTTTAGGGCTCTGGGCACAGATACGCAGTATTTT. Translated: CASSFRALGTDTQYF.

This chain connects TRBV25-1 to TRBJ2-2, with D maybe TRBD1 (6 bases). The CDR3 extends over 13 amino acids. V lost 7 bases and J 4 bases, leaving 10 bases between the germline ends. The germline CDR1 and CDR2 sequences are MGHDK and SYGVNS. CDR3 DNA sequence: TGTGCCAGCAACAGGGAATTCACCGGGGAGCTGTTTTTT. The encoded protein is CASNREFTGELFF.

CDR3 sequence (DNA): TGTGCCAGCAGCTTAGGTGGGACATACTACAATGAGCAGTTCTTC. This translates into CASSLGGTYYNEQFF. The chain employs TRBV7-2 and TRBJ2-1, with D tentatively TRBD1 (6 bases). Germline CDR1 is SGHTA and CDR2 is FQGNSA. The V end was cut by 1 base, the J end by 3 bases, with 10 bases between. This CDR3 is built from 15 residues.

The chain uses TRBV3-1 and TRBJ2-5; 7 nucleotides agree with TRBD1. The CDR3 has 16 residues. Germline V gene data show CDR1 as LGHDT and CDR2 as YNNKEL (reference sequence). The trim removed 2 bases at V and 4 bases at J, leaving 10 bases unmatched. The DNA of the CDR3 is TGTGCCAGCAGCCAAAACGACAGGGACCCAAGAGAGACCCAGTACTTC. Residues: CASSQNDRDPRETQYF.

The rearrangement uses TRBV9 and TRBJ2-7; tentative D call: TRBD2 (6 bases). V dropped 2 bases and J dropped 3 bases, with 12 bases sitting between them. Germline V lookup: CDR1 SGDLS, CDR2 YYNGEE. This CDR3 has 14 amino acids. Here the CDR3 reads CASSVGSGSYEQYF. In DNA, the CDR3 is TGTGCCAGCAGCGTCGGTAGCGGAAGCTACGAGCAGTACTTC.